This T cell receptor beta chain derives from a study of blood T cell repertoires in COVID-19. Germline values: CDR1 SNHLY, CDR2 FYNNEI. This CDR3 spans 13 amino acids. Trimming left V 5 bases short and J 12 bases short, with 17 bases between. The repertoire was sequenced with immunoSEQ multiplex PCR; TCRdb's copy has only in-frame clones and lacks some. This table holds about 120,000 clones, almost 70% found once. Material for sequencing was peripheral blood. The rearrangement uses TRBV2 and TRBJ2-1; D possibly corresponds to TRBD2 (6 bases). This receptor was identified in a woman in her 70s with acute or convalescent COVID-19. The CDR3 region has the DNA TGTGCCAGCAGTACCTCTAGCGTCCGAGGGCAGTTCTTC. Residues: CASSTSSVRGQFF.